This paragraph reports one T cell receptor beta chain. Its target is unknown. The sample originates from a study of T cells in Graves' hyperthyroidism and ophthalmopathy. Findings of the study overall: In validation, the model predicted ophthalmopathy. These predictions came a median approximately 6.5 months before onset. Most expanded thyroid clonotypes above 0.001 also appeared in blood. Separating ophthalmopathy from stable hyperthyroidism was achieved by a 13 V-J model.

Germline V gene sequence: CDR1 SNHLY, CDR2 FYNNEI. CDR3 length equals 12 residues. V dropped 5 bases and J dropped 4 bases, with 8 bases sitting between them. TCR beta CDR3 sequences were amplified from RNA transcripts. The primer set for the first-round RT-PCR of the TCR CDR3 was HTBI. Using its own MiXCR run on the multiplex PCR reads, TCRdb lists one record per CDR3 protein. In the table there are 550,000 to 700,000 distinct CDR3 sequences, around 46% of which are singletons. Sequenced material: peripheral blood or thyroid tissue (not recorded which). The chain couples TRBV2 to TRBJ1-2; D unresolved. This clonotype was obtained from an adult woman with Graves' disease, either hyperthyroidism or ophthalmopathy (not recorded which). CDR3 sequence: CASSPSFYGYTF. CDR3 in DNA: TGTGCCAGCAGTCCCAGCTTCTATGGCTACACCTTC.